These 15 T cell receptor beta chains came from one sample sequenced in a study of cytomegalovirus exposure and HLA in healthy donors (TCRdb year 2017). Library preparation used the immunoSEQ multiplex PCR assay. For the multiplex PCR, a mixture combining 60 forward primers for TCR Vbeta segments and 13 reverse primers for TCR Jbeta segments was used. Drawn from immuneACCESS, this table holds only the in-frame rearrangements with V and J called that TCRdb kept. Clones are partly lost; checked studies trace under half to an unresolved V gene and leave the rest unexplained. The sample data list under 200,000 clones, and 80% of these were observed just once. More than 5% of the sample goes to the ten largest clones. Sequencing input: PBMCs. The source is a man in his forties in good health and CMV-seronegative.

CDR3 nucleotide sequence: TGTGCCAGCAGTTACGGGGGGGCGGGGAATTCACCCCTCCACTTT. It encodes CASSYGGAGNSPLHF. V is TRBV27 and J is TRBJ1-6; weak D call: TRBD1 (6 bases). Trimming shortened V by 4 bases and J by 7 bases, and 14 bases separated the two germline ends. Germline loops: CDR1 MNHEY, CDR2 SMNVEV (reference sequence). This CDR3 comprises 15 residues.

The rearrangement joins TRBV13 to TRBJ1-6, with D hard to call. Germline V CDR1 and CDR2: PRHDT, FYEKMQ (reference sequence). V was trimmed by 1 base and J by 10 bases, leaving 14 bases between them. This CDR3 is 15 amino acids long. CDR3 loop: CASSLARGRSSPLHF. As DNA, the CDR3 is TGTGCCAGCAGCTTAGCTAGAGGGAGGTCCTCACCCCTCCACTTT. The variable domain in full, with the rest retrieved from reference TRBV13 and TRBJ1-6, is AAGVIQSPRHLIKEKRETATLKCYPIPRHDTVYWYQQGPGQDPQFLISFYEKMQSDKGSIPDRFSAQQFSDYHSELNMSSLELGDSALYFCASSLARGRSSPLHFGNGTRLTVT.

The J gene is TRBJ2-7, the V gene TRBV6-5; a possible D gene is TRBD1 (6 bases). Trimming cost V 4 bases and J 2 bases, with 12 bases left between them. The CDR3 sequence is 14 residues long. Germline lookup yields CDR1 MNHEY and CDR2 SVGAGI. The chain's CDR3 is CASSSPGQPYEQYF. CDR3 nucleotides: TGTGCCAGCAGTTCCCCCGGACAGCCCTACGAGCAGTACTTC.

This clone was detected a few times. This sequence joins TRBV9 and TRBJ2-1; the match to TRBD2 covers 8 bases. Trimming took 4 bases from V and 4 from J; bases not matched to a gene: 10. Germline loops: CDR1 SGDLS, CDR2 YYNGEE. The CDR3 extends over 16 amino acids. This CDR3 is CASSPRKRGIYNEQFF. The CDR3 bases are TGTGCCAGCAGCCCAAGGAAGCGGGGGATATACAATGAGCAGTTCTTC.

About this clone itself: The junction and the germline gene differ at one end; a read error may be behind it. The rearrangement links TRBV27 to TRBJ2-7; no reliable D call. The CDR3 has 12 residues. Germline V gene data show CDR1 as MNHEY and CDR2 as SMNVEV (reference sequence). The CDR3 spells CASSLPSHEQYF. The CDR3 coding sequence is TGTGCCAGCAGTCTCCCCTCCCACGAGCAGTACTTC.

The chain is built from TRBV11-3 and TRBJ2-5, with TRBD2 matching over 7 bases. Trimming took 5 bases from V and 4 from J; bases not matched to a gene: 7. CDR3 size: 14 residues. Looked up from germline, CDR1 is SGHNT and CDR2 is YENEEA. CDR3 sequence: CASSDRREGETQYF. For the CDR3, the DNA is TGTGCCAGCAGCGACCGCAGGGAGGGAGAGACCCAGTACTTC.

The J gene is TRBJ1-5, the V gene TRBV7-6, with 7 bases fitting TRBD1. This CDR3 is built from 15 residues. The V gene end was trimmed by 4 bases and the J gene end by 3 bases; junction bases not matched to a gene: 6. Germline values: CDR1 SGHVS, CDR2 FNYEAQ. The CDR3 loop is CASSSRQGFNQPQHF. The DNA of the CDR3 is TGTGCCAGCAGCTCAAGACAGGGTTTCAATCAGCCCCAGCATTTT.

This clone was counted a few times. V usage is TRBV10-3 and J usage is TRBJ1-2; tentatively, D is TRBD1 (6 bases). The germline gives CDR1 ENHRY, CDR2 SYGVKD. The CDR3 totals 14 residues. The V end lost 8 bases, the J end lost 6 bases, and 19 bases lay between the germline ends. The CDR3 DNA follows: TGTGCCATCCGACCCGACCGAGGGGGAGATGGCTACACCTTC. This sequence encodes CAIRPDRGGDGYTF.

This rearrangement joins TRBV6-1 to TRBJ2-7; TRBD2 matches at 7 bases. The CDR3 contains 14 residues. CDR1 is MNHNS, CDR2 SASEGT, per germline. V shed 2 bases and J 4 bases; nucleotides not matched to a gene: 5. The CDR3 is CASSELGGRYEQYF. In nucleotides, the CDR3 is TGTGCCAGCAGTGAATTGGGCGGGAGATACGAGCAGTACTTC.

Written as DNA, the CDR3 is TGTGCCAGCAGTTATGTGGGCAGCACAGATACGCAGTATTTT. Its protein is CASSYVGSTDTQYF. The rearrangement links TRBV6-6 to TRBJ2-3; D gene ambiguous. V was cut by 3 bases and J by 0 bases, with 7 bases left in between. The germline V gene encodes CDR1 MNHNY and CDR2 SVGAGI (reference sequence). The CDR3 has 14 residues.

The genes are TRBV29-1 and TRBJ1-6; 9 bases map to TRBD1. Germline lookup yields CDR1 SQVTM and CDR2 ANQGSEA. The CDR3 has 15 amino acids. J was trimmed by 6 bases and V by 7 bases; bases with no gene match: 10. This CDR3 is CSGAPQGASNSPLHF. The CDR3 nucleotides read TGCAGCGGAGCCCCACAGGGGGCAAGTAATTCACCCCTCCACTTT.

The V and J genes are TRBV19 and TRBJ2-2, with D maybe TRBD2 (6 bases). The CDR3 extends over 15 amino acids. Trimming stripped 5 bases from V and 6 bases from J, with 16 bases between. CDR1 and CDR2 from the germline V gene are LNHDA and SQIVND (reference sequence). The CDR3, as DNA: TGTGCCAGTAGTCCGAGGAGGGGTGCGGCCGGGGAGCTGTTTTTT. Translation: CASSPRRGAAGELFF. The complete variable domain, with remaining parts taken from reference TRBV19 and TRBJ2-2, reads DGGITQSPKYLFRKEGQNVTLSCEQNLNHDAMYWYRQDPGQGLRLIYYSQIVNDFQKGDIAEGYSVSREKKESFPLTVTSAQKNPTAFYLCASSPRRGAAGELFFGEGSRLTVL.

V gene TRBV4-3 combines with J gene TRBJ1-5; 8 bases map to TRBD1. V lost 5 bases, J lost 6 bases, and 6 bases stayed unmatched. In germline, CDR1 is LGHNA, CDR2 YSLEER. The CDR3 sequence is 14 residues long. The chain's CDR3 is CASSIGQGSQPQHF. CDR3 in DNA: TGCGCCAGCAGCATTGGACAGGGAAGTCAGCCCCAGCATTTT.

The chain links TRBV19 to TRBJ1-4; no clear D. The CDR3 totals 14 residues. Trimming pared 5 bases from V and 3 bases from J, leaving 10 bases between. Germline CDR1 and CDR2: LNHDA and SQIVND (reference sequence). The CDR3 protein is CASSSQVPNEKLFF. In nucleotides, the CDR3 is TGTGCCAGTAGTTCGCAGGTGCCTAATGAAAAACTGTTTTTT.

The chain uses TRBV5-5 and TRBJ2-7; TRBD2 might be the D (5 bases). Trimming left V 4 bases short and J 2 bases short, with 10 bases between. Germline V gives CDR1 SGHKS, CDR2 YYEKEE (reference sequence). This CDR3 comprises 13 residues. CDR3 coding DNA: TGTGCCAGCAGCCAGGAGAGGGCCTACGAGCAGTACTTC. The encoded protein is CASSQERAYEQYF.